This T cell receptor beta chain was documented in a study of blood T cell repertoires in COVID-19. In the study overall: Some COVID-19 samples were acute and others convalescent; all came from the United States, Italy and Spain. T cells, B-cell-depleted T cells, or PBMCs supplied cDNA or gDNA.

Repertoires were generated with immunoSEQ multiplex PCR, while TCRdb's copy carries only in-frame clones and drops some. The top ten clones hold about 1.2% of a sample with just under 300,000 clones, 70% to 90% of them seen once. The CDR3 sequence is 15 residues long. Germline assignment: CDR1 KGHSH and CDR2 LQKENI. V lost 3 bases and J lost 0, with 11 bases in between. The chain carries TRBV18 and TRBJ1-1; D unclear. The origin of this receptor is a man aged 70 or older with acute or convalescent COVID-19. The sample comprised peripheral blood. The CDR3 reads CASSPNSGMNTEAFF. The CDR3 coding sequence is TGTGCCAGCTCACCTAACAGCGGCATGAACACTGAAGCTTTCTTT.